A single sample is the source of the 30 T cell receptor beta chains below, sequenced in a study of shared clonotypes between healthy human individuals (dated by TCRdb to 2018 to 2020). Library construction relied on the immunoSEQ multiplex PCR assay. TCRdb retrieved this table from immuneACCESS and kept in-frame rearrangements only. Not all clones are present; in checked studies, unresolved V genes account for under half, and no reason is known for the remainder. For this sample the table gives some 2,500,000 clones, of which over 85% were detected only once. The ten biggest clones cover 0.36% of the sample. The specimen sequenced was naive CD4+ T cells from PBMCs. The cell subset or site label, read with the paper, signifies: CD45RA+ positively selected. Receptors originate from a young man in good health. Some clones in this sample may be carry-over from other donors' samples.

The V and J genes are TRBV25-1 and TRBJ2-7; D is ambiguous. Germline V gene lookup returns CDR1 MGHDK and CDR2 SYGVNS. This CDR3 has 14 amino acids. Trimming pared 6 bases from V and 3 bases from J, leaving 15 bases between. The CDR3 DNA sequence: TGTGCCAGCAGAAACCCAGACCTCCACTACGAGCAGTACTTC. This sequence encodes CASRNPDLHYEQYF.

The genes are TRBV5-1 and TRBJ2-6, with D perhaps being TRBD1 or TRBD2 (6 bases each). Trimming pared 0 bases from V and 0 bases from J, leaving 13 bases between. Germline CDR1 SGHRS, CDR2 YFSETQ. This CDR3 spans 18 amino acids. This chain's CDR3 is CASSLGRGPPSGANVLTF. CDR3 coding DNA: TGCGCCAGCAGCTTGGGACGGGGGCCCCCCTCTGGGGCCAACGTCCTGACTTTC.

The chain carries TRBV28 and TRBJ2-2; D not certain. This CDR3 has 12 residues. Germline lookup yields CDR1 MDHEN and CDR2 SYDVKM. Trimming pared 9 bases from V and 1 base from J, leaving 6 bases between. The CDR3 nucleotides read TGTGCCAGTTACGGGAACACCGGGGAGCTGTTTTTT. It is translated as CASYGNTGELFF.

The J gene is TRBJ1-5, the V gene TRBV27, with D perhaps TRBD1 (6 bases). This CDR3 has 17 residues. CDR1 and CDR2 (germline): MNHEY, SMNVEV (reference sequence). V was pared by 6 bases and J by 6 bases, with 24 bases between. CDR3 in DNA: TGTGCCAGCAGCCCCCTACGAGGGGGGACGGGGGGTCAGCCCCAGCATTTT. As protein: CASSPLRGGTGGQPQHF.

The rearrangement joins TRBV5-4 to TRBJ1-4, with 9 bases lining up with TRBD1. Germline assignment: CDR1 SGHNT and CDR2 YYREEE (reference sequence). The trim removed 3 bases at V and 6 bases at J, leaving 6 bases unmatched. CDR3 length: 15 amino acids. CDR3 sequence: CASSSGQGRYEKLFF. Written as DNA, the CDR3 is TGTGCCAGCAGCTCAGGACAGGGGAGGTATGAAAAACTGTTTTTT. Combining the CDR3 with reference TRBV5-4 and TRBJ1-4 gives the whole variable domain ETGVTQSPTHLIKTRGQQVTLRCSSQSGHNTVSWYQQALGQGPQFIFQYYREEENGRGNFPPRFSGLQFPNYSSELNVNALELDDSALYLCASSSGQGRYEKLFFGSGTQLSVL.

The V and J genes are TRBV19 and TRBJ2-2; TRBD2 agrees at 8 bases. CDR3 length equals 14 residues. Germline V lookup: CDR1 LNHDA, CDR2 SQIVND (reference sequence). The junction had 11 bases not matched to a gene; V was cut back by 10 bases and J by 7 bases. CDR3 nucleotides: TGTGCCACCTCCCGGCGGGGGGTCAACGGGGAGCTGTTTTTT. This gives the protein CATSRRGVNGELFF.

The chain employs TRBV15 and TRBJ2-7; 8 positions match TRBD1. V lost 0 bases and J lost 2; bases outside the gene matches: 9. This CDR3 has 17 residues. Germline V lookup: CDR1 LNHNV, CDR2 YYDKDF (reference sequence). This CDR3 reads CATSRDRYGDRPYEQYF. In DNA, the CDR3 is TGTGCCACCAGCAGAGATCGCTATGGGGACAGGCCCTACGAGCAGTACTTC. The variable domain in full, completed from reference TRBV15 and TRBJ2-7, reads DAMVIQNPRYQVTQFGKPVTLSCSQTLNHNVMYWYQQKSSQAPKLLFHYYDKDFNNEADTPDNFQSRRPNTSFCFLDIRSPGLGDTAMYLCATSRDRYGDRPYEQYFGPGTRLTVT.

The J gene is TRBJ1-5, the V gene TRBV6-1; possibly TRBD1 for D (5 bases). The germline gives CDR1 MNHNS, CDR2 SASEGT. V was cut by 7 bases and J by 3 bases, with 10 bases left in between. The CDR3 consists of 13 residues. DNA of the CDR3: TGTGCCAGCACCCGACAGACCAATCAGCCCCAGCATTTT. Translation: CASTRQTNQPQHF.

The J gene is TRBJ2-1, the V gene TRBV7-9; 10 bases match TRBD2. J lost 5 bases, V lost 1 base, and 8 bases had no gene match. CDR3 length: 17 amino acids. CDR1 and CDR2 (germline): SEHNR, FQNEAQ (reference sequence). The CDR3 loop reads CASSLVGASGSHNEQFF. As DNA, the CDR3 is TGTGCCAGCAGCTTAGTTGGCGCTAGCGGGAGCCACAATGAGCAGTTCTTC.

J is TRBJ2-1 and V is TRBV2; D gene unclear. The length of the CDR3 is 14 residues. Trimming pared 7 bases from V and 6 bases from J, leaving 16 bases between. CDR1 SNHLY and CDR2 FYNNEI come from the germline V gene. As DNA, the CDR3 is TGTGCCAGCAACAAGGCCCCGGGTGGCAATGAGCAGTTCTTC. Translated, it gives CASNKAPGGNEQFF.

The V gene is TRBV6-6, the J gene TRBJ2-6; D not resolved. CDR1 and CDR2 from the germline V gene are MNHNY and SVGAGI (reference sequence). V was shortened by 2 bases and J by 0 bases, with 8 bases between the two germline ends. The CDR3 contains 16 residues. For the CDR3, the DNA is TGTGCCAGCAGTTACGAGGCCCGCTCTGGGGCCAACGTCCTGACTTTC. This codes for CASSYEARSGANVLTF.

The genes are TRBV28 and TRBJ1-1; D is uncertain. The V gene's germline CDR1 is MDHEN and CDR2 SYDVKM. The CDR3 contains 16 residues. Trimming pared 3 bases from V and 4 bases from J, leaving 18 bases between. In nucleotides, the CDR3 is TGTGCCAGCAGTTTTCCGGTGTTCCCGAGAACCACTGAAGCTTTCTTT. Translating it yields CASSFPVFPRTTEAFF.

The chain employs TRBV28 and TRBJ1-3; TRBD1 aligns across 9 bases. From germline, CDR1 is MDHEN and CDR2 SYDVKM. CDR3 length equals 15 residues. The V and J ends lost 5 bases and 4 bases, in that order; junction bases with no gene match: 6. The CDR3 sequence is CASSHRGRPGNTIYF. The CDR3 region has the DNA TGTGCCAGCAGTCACAGGGGGCGCCCAGGAAACACCATATATTTT. The whole variable domain, remainder taken from reference TRBV28 and TRBJ1-3, is DVKVTQSSRYLVKRTGEKVFLECVQDMDHENMFWYRQDPGLGLRLIYFSYDVKMKEKGDIPEGYSVSREKKERFSLILESASTNQTSMYLCASSHRGRPGNTIYFGEGSWLTVV.

The gene calls are TRBV28 and TRBJ1-1; 8 nucleotides agree with TRBD1. The ends lost 6 bases at V and 0 bases at J; junction bases unmatched: 12. Germline loops: CDR1 MDHEN, CDR2 SYDVKM. CDR3 length equals 17 residues. DNA for the CDR3: TGTGCCAGCAGCTTAGGGACCAGGGGGCCCATGAACACTGAAGCTTTCTTT. Its translation: CASSLGTRGPMNTEAFF.

This rearrangement joins TRBV11-2 to TRBJ1-1; possible D gene TRBD1, 6 bases. There are 13 residues in the CDR3. V was clipped by 0 bases and J by 8 bases, with 10 bases between them. Germline loops: CDR1 SGHAT, CDR2 FQNNGV. The CDR3 region is CASSLEGRGEAFF. The CDR3 nucleotides read TGTGCCAGCAGCTTAGAGGGTAGGGGGGAAGCTTTCTTT.

The chain has TRBV6-1 and TRBJ1-6; no clear D gene. The length of the CDR3 is 14 residues. Trimming cost V 6 bases and J 4 bases, with 10 bases left between them. Germline CDR1 is MNHNS and CDR2 is SASEGT. As DNA, the CDR3 is TGTGCCAGCAGGTCACCAGTTTATAATTCACCCCTCCACTTT. Translation: CASRSPVYNSPLHF.

The chain couples TRBV30 to TRBJ1-1; no definite D call. Trimming cost V 3 bases and J 1 base, with 12 bases left between them. Germline V gene data show CDR1 as GTSNPN and CDR2 as SVGIG (reference sequence). The CDR3 has 14 amino acids. CDR3 sequence reads: CAWSADFQNTEAFF. CDR3 in DNA: TGTGCCTGGAGCGCGGATTTTCAGAACACTGAAGCTTTCTTT.

The chain has TRBV6-5 and TRBJ2-1; the match to TRBD2 covers 8 bases. CDR3 length: 14 amino acids. The V and J ends lost 5 bases and 7 bases, in that order; junction bases with no gene match: 7. Germline assignment: CDR1 MNHEY and CDR2 SVGAGI. CDR3 residues: CASSPAGVRNEQFF. The DNA for the CDR3 is TGTGCCAGCAGTCCAGCGGGAGTCAGGAATGAGCAGTTCTTC.

This clone was observed a handful of times. The chain has TRBV5-1 and TRBJ1-1; 7 nucleotides line up with TRBD1. V dropped 4 bases and J dropped 4; count of bases not matched to a gene: 4. This CDR3 has 13 residues. Germline lookup yields CDR1 SGHRS and CDR2 YFSETQ. CDR3 nucleotide sequence: TGCGCCAGCAGCCCGACAGGGACCACTGAAGCTTTCTTT. Amino acid sequence: CASSPTGTTEAFF. The full variable domain, in which reference TRBV5-1 and TRBJ1-1 provide the parts outside the CDR3, is KAGVTQTPRYLIKTRGQQVTLSCSPISGHRSVSWYQQTPGQGLQFLFEYFSETQRNKGNFPGRFSGRQFSNSRSEMNVSTLELGDSALYLCASSPTGTTEAFFGQGTRLTVV.

The chain employs TRBV28 and TRBJ2-7, with TRBD1 matching over 9 bases. Germline lookup yields CDR1 MDHEN and CDR2 SYDVKM. The V segment lost 3 bases and the J segment 6 bases; nucleotides outside the gene matches: 6. This CDR3 is built from 14 residues. The CDR3 DNA reads TGTGCCAGCAGTTTCAGGACAGGGGCCCTCGAGCAGTACTTC. Its protein is CASSFRTGALEQYF.

The chain combines TRBV30 with TRBJ2-6; no firm D call. The length of the CDR3 is 12 residues. Germline CDR1 GTSNPN, CDR2 SVGIG (reference sequence). Trimming cost V 2 bases and J 5 bases, with 4 bases left between them. CDR3 in DNA: TGTGCCTGGAGTCCAAGGGCCAACGTCCTGACTTTC. It specifies CAWSPRANVLTF. Full variable domain (missing parts from reference TRBV30 and TRBJ2-6): SQTIHQWPATLVQPVGSPLSLECTVEGTSNPNLYWYRQAAGRGLQLLFYSVGIGQISSEVPQNLSASRPQDRQFILSSKKLLLSDSGFYLCAWSPRANVLTFGAGSRLTVL.

The CDR3 DNA reads TGTGCCAGCTCTCGTGGAGGAAGCTCCTACGAGCAGTACTTC. This gives the protein CASSRGGSSYEQYF. V is TRBV2 and J is TRBJ2-7; tentatively, D is TRBD2 (5 bases). CDR1 and CDR2 (germline): SNHLY, FYNNEI. The V end was cut by 8 bases, the J end by 0 bases, with 14 bases between. The CDR3 extends over 14 amino acids.

The chain uses TRBV7-6 and TRBJ2-1; D is perhaps TRBD2 (6 bases). The CDR3 spans 16 residues. V lost 5 bases and J lost 9, with 23 bases in between. The germline V gene encodes CDR1 SGHVS and CDR2 FNYEAQ. CDR3 sequence: CASSLGELEGLVEQFF. As DNA, the CDR3 is TGTGCCAGCAGCCTGGGGGAGTTGGAGGGCCTGGTTGAGCAGTTCTTC. Combining the CDR3 with reference TRBV7-6 and TRBJ2-1 gives the whole variable domain GAGVSQSPRYKVTKRGQDVALRCDPISGHVSLYWYRQALGQGPEFLTYFNYEAQQDKSGLPNDRFSAERPEGSISTLTIQRTEQRDSAMYRCASSLGELEGLVEQFFGPGTRLTVL.

The gene calls are TRBV4-3 and TRBJ2-6; D is uncertain. The V end lost 0 bases, the J end lost 2 bases, and 2 bases lay between the germline ends. The CDR3 is 14 residues long. In germline, CDR1 is LGHNA, CDR2 YSLEER. The CDR3 sequence: CASSQEPGANVLTF. In DNA form, the CDR3 reads TGCGCCAGCAGCCAAGAGCCTGGGGCCAACGTCCTGACTTTC.

This chain uses TRBV2 with TRBJ2-1; possible D gene TRBD2, 6 bases. The CDR3 extends over 11 amino acids. Germline CDR1 reads SNHLY; CDR2 reads FYNNEI. V was cut by 3 bases and J by 14 bases, with 11 bases left in between. The CDR3 sequence is CASSDYGSEFF. Written as DNA, the CDR3 is TGTGCCAGCAGTGATTACGGGAGTGAGTTCTTC.

The gene calls are TRBV27 and TRBJ1-5, with 8 bases fitting TRBD1. The CDR3 extends over 14 amino acids. Per germline, CDR1 MNHEY and CDR2 SMNVEV (reference sequence). The J segment lost 10 bases and the V segment lost 5 bases, leaving 10 bases of the junction unmatched. CDR3 sequence: CASSAQQGEQPQHF. The DNA for the CDR3 is TGTGCCAGCAGTGCTCAACAGGGGGAACAACCCCAGCATTTT.

The chain is built from TRBV18 and TRBJ2-7; D is unclear. CDR1 and CDR2 (germline): KGHSH, LQKENI. The CDR3 is made up of 13 amino acids. V lost 3 bases and J 9 bases, leaving 15 bases between the germline ends. The CDR3 DNA follows: TGTGCCAGCTCACCTGGGTCTGACGGCGCGCAGTACTTC. Encoded protein: CASSPGSDGAQYF. Based on the CDR3 plus reference TRBV18 and TRBJ2-7, the full variable domain is NAGVMQNPRHLVRRRGQEARLRCSPMKGHSHVYWYRQLPEEGLKFMVYLQKENIIDESGMPKERFSAEFPKEGPSILRIQQVVRGDSAAYFCASSPGSDGAQYFGPGTRLTVT.

The rearrangement uses TRBV5-1 and TRBJ1-2, with D maybe TRBD1 (5 bases). The V gene lost 7 bases and the J gene lost 8 bases, with 30 bases spanning the gap. CDR1 is SGHRS and CDR2 is YFSETQ in the germline V gene. This CDR3 spans 17 amino acids. CDR3 sequence reads: CASCEGYGGTEAGGYTF. DNA of the CDR3: TGCGCCAGCTGCGAGGGTTATGGAGGGACCGAAGCGGGAGGCTACACCTTC.

The sample holds a few counts of this clone. The rearrangement uses TRBV4-1 and TRBJ1-5, with D unresolved. This CDR3 is built from 14 residues. The germline gives CDR1 MGHRA, CDR2 YSYEKL. The ends were cut back, 2 bases at V and 10 bases at J, with 15 bases in the middle. For the CDR3, the DNA is TGCGCCAGCAGCCAAACCTACCCACCCAACCCCCAGCATTTT. It translates to CASSQTYPPNPQHF.

The chain carries TRBV5-1 and TRBJ2-5; weak D call: TRBD2 (6 bases). V was shortened by 4 bases and J by 3 bases, with 13 bases between the two germline ends. CDR1 is SGHRS, CDR2 YFSETQ, per germline. The CDR3 is 14 residues long. DNA of the CDR3: TGCGCCAGCAGCCCCGGTGGGAGGAAAGAGACCCAGTACTTC. It is translated as CASSPGGRKETQYF. The whole variable domain, filled in from reference TRBV5-1 and TRBJ2-5, reads KAGVTQTPRYLIKTRGQQVTLSCSPISGHRSVSWYQQTPGQGLQFLFEYFSETQRNKGNFPGRFSGRQFSNSRSEMNVSTLELGDSALYLCASSPGGRKETQYFGPGTRLLVL.